This T cell receptor (beta chain) was documented in a study of cytomegalovirus exposure and HLA in healthy donors. Measured with immunoSEQ multiplex PCR; TCRdb has only the in-frame clones, and not every one. There are hundreds of thousands of clones in the sample; approximately 88% occur only once, and roughly 0.93% lies in the top ten. V lost 3 bases to trimming and J lost 9 bases; unmatched junction nucleotides: 8. CDR1 and CDR2 from the germline V gene are MDHEN and SYDVKM. The CDR3 extends over 14 amino acids. The gene calls are TRBV28 and TRBJ1-5; 7 bases are shared with TRBD1. The specimen was PBMCs. The sequence came from a woman under 30 in good health and CMV-seronegative. In DNA, the CDR3 is TGTGCCAGCAGTTTGTTACAGGGGCACGGGCCCCAGCATTTT. It specifies CASSLLQGHGPQHF.